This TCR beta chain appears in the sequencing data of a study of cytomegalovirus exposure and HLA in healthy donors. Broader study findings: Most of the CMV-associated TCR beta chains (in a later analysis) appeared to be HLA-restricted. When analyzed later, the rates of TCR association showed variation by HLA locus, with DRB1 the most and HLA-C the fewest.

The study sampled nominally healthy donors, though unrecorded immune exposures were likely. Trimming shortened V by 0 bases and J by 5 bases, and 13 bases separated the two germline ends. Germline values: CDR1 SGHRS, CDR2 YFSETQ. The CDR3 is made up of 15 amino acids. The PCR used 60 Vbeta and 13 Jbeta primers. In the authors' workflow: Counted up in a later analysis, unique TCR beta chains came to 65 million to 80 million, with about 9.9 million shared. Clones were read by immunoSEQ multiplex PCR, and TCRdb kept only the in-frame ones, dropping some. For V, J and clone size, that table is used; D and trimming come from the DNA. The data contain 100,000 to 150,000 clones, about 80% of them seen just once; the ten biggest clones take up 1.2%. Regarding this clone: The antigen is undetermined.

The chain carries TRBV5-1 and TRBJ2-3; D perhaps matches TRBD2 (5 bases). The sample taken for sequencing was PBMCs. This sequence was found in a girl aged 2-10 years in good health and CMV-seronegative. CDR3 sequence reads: CASSLDGRVGDTQYF. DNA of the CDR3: TGCGCCAGCAGCTTGGATGGGAGAGTTGGAGATACGCAGTATTTT.